This T cell receptor (beta chain) appears in the sequencing data of a study of T cells in Graves' hyperthyroidism and ophthalmopathy. In this sample, this clonotype turned up many times. V was clipped by 1 base and J by 5 bases, with 7 bases between them. This CDR3 is built from 12 residues. Germline V lookup: CDR1 SGHRS, CDR2 YFSETQ. Amplification targeted TCR beta CDR3 regions from RNA transcripts. With the HTBI primer set, the TCR CDR3 went through a first round of RT-PCR. TCRdb ran MiXCR on the multiplex PCR reads and lists one entry per CDR3 protein. This sample has hundreds of thousands of distinct CDR3 sequences, with roughly 14% found just once.

The origin of this receptor is a woman aged 40 to 50 with Graves' ophthalmopathy. This chain links TRBV5-1 with TRBJ2-7; D remains unclear. Sequenced material: blood. CDR3 region: CASSLNRDEQYF. In DNA, the CDR3 is TGCGCCAGCAGCTTGAATAGGGACGAGCAGTACTTC.